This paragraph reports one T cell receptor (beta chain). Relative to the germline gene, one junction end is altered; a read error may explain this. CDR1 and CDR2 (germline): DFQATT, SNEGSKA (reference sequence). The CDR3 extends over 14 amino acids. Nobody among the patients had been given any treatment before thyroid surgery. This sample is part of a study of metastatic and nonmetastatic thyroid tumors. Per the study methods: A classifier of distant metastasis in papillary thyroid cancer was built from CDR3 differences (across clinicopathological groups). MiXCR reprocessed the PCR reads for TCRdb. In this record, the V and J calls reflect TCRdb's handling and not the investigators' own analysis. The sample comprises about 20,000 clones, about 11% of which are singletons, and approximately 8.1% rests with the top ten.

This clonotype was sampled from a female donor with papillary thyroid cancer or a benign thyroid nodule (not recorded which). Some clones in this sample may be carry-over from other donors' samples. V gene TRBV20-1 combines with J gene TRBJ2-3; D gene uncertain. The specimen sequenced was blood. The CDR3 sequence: CSARDPGSYDTEYF. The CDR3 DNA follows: TGCAGTGCTAGAGACCCAGGCAGCTACGATACGGAGTATTTT.